Below, 27 T cell receptor beta chains from the same sample are listed, as sequenced in a study of T cell responses to AZD1222 COVID-19 vaccine. Produced via immunoSEQ multiplex PCR; TCRdb's table is partial and in-frame only. The sample contains fewer than 200,000 clones, 90% to 95% of which appear only once. Sequenced here: peripheral blood, sampled 28 days after the second AZD1222 dose. These receptors all come from an adult who received the AZD1222 COVID-19 vaccine.

V is TRBV21-1 and J is TRBJ2-1; the D call of TRBD2 is as the table states it, not checked on the DNA. TRBV21-1 is a recognized pseudogene. There are 13 residues in the CDR3. CDR3 sequence reads: CASSKGTYNEQFF. Here the CDR3 DNA reads TGTGCCAGCAGCAAAGGTACCTACAATGAGCAGTTCTTC.

This clone was observed once. This sequence joins TRBV19 and TRBJ2-1; no reliable D call. The CDR3 is made up of 15 amino acids. Deletions cut 2 bases from V and 0 bases from J, with 8 bases between. Germline CDR1 and CDR2: LNHDA and SQIVND (reference sequence). CDR3 region: CASSIKVSSYNEQFF. Here the CDR3 DNA reads TGTGCCAGTAGTATAAAGGTTAGCTCCTACAATGAGCAGTTCTTC.

The chain recombines TRBV14 with TRBJ1-1; a possible D gene is TRBD1 (5 bases). The CDR3 runs 15 residues. CDR1 and CDR2 from the germline V gene are SGHDN and FVKESK. The ends were cut back, 5 bases at V and 4 bases at J, with 17 bases in the middle. The CDR3 reads CASSGGLLAGTEAFF. The CDR3 coding sequence is TGTGCCAGCAGCGGGGGACTCTTAGCAGGCACTGAAGCTTTCTTT. The full variable domain, with the rest looked up from reference TRBV14 and TRBJ1-1, is EAGVTQFPSHSVIEKGQTVTLRCDPISGHDNLYWYRRVMGKEIKFLLHFVKESKQDESGMPNNRFLAERTGGTYSTLKVQPAELEDSGVYFCASSGGLLAGTEAFFGQGTRLTVV.

This clone was counted a single time. The chain links TRBV4-2 to TRBJ2-3, with 10 nucleotides matching TRBD2. The CDR3 runs 16 residues. The germline gives CDR1 LGHNA, CDR2 YNFKEQ. Trimming at V came to 4 bases and at J to 1 base, leaving 5 bases not matched to a gene. This chain's CDR3 is CASSPAGTSGTDTQYF. DNA for the CDR3: TGTGCCAGCAGCCCGGCCGGGACTAGCGGCACAGATACGCAGTATTTT.

The V call is TRBV18, the J call TRBJ1-1, with 8 bases that match TRBD1. The germline V gene has CDR1 KGHSH and CDR2 LQKENI. Trimming removed 2 bases from V and 6 bases from J; junction bases left unmatched: 8. The CDR3 extends over 15 amino acids. The CDR3 region is CASSPFGQGTAEAFF. CDR3 nucleotide sequence: TGTGCCAGCTCACCATTCGGACAGGGAACGGCTGAAGCTTTCTTT. The whole variable domain, remainder taken from reference TRBV18 and TRBJ1-1, is NAGVMQNPRHLVRRRGQEARLRCSPMKGHSHVYWYRQLPEEGLKFMVYLQKENIIDESGMPKERFSAEFPKEGPSILRIQQVVRGDSAAYFCASSPFGQGTAEAFFGQGTRLTVV.

Comment on this clone: An end of the junction does not agree with germline; a read error may underlie this. The chain employs TRBV6-5 and TRBJ1-1, with D possibly matching TRBD1 (5 bases). The CDR3 contains 13 residues. Germline-derived CDR1 and CDR2 are MNHEY and SVGAGI. This CDR3 reads CASSLWGNAEAFF. Here the CDR3 DNA reads TGTGCCAGCAGTTTGTGGGGGAACGCTGAAGCTTTCTTT.

This chain uses TRBV9 with TRBJ2-1; D is perhaps TRBD2 (5 bases). Germline V lookup: CDR1 SGDLS, CDR2 YYNGEE. Deletions cut 1 base from V and 9 bases from J, with 17 bases between. This CDR3 is built from 15 residues. The CDR3 spells CASSVFGRVSGEQFF. CDR3 nucleotide sequence: TGTGCCAGCAGCGTATTTGGGAGAGTCAGCGGTGAGCAGTTCTTC.

The chain links TRBV11-2 to TRBJ1-2; no clear D. The CDR3 runs 13 residues. V shed 8 bases and J shed 4 bases, with 14 bases lying between them. Per germline, CDR1 SGHAT and CDR2 FQNNGV. The CDR3 DNA reads TGTGCCAGCGGGTCGATAGACGGCTATGGCTACACCTTC. Translating gives CASGSIDGYGYTF.

The chain recombines TRBV30 with TRBJ2-1; D not resolved. Trimming stripped 0 bases from V and 7 bases from J, with 7 bases between. Germline CDR1 is GTSNPN and CDR2 is SVGIG (reference sequence). The length of the CDR3 is 12 residues. The CDR3: CAWSVQGNEQFF. The CDR3 DNA follows: TGTGCCTGGAGTGTACAAGGAAATGAGCAGTTCTTC.

The chain links TRBV11-2 to TRBJ2-3; 8 nucleotides agree with TRBD2. The CDR3 is made up of 16 amino acids. Trimming cost V 1 base and J 3 bases; bases outside gene matches: 6. The germline gives CDR1 SGHAT, CDR2 FQNNGV. The CDR3 DNA reads TGTGCCAGCAGCTTAGTATCGGGAGGGCCGACAGATACGCAGTATTTT. Its translation: CASSLVSGGPTDTQYF.

The chain carries TRBV5-6 and TRBJ2-7; D is unresolved. V lost 2 bases to trimming and J lost 4 bases, with 4 bases between them. CDR3 length: 11 residues. In germline, CDR1 is SGHDT, CDR2 YYEEEE. The DNA of the CDR3 is TGTGCCAGCAGCTTAAATTACGAGCAGTACTTC. It specifies CASSLNYEQYF.

This clone has a handful of counts. The chain carries TRBV3-1 (or the pseudogene TRBV3-2) and TRBJ2-5; 11 nucleotides match TRBD2. Per the germline V gene, CDR1 is LGHDT and CDR2 is YNNKEL (reference sequence). Trimming took 0 bases from V and 3 from J; bases not matched to a gene: 12. This CDR3 has 19 amino acids. CDR3 bases: TGTGCCAGCAGCCAAGAAGTGACGCTAGCGGGAGGAGGAAAAGAGACCCAGTACTTC. It yields the protein CASSQEVTLAGGGKETQYF.

The chain couples TRBV10-3 to TRBJ2-5; 9 bases align to TRBD2. Losses at the gene ends were 0 bases for V and 5 bases for J; bases not matched to a gene: 7. CDR1 ENHRY and CDR2 SYGVKD come from the germline V gene. This CDR3 is built from 16 residues. The CDR3 bases are TGTGCCATCAGTGAGTCGTTAGCGGGAGTTGTCGAGACCCAGTACTTC. Protein: CAISESLAGVVETQYF.

This chain links TRBV3-1 (or the pseudogene TRBV3-2) with TRBJ1-6, with D uncertain. CDR3 length: 14 residues. Trimming removed 1 base at V and 11 bases at J, with 12 bases between. CDR1 is LGHDT, CDR2 YNNKEL, per germline (reference sequence). As DNA, the CDR3 is TGTGCCAGCAGCCAAGGAGAGGCCTTAGCACCCCTCCACTTT. This sequence encodes CASSQGEALAPLHF.

The rearrangement links TRBV9 to TRBJ2-1; a possible D gene is TRBD1 (5 bases). The CDR3 loop spans 16 amino acids. V was pared by 0 bases and J by 2 bases, with 12 bases between. Germline V CDR1 and CDR2: SGDLS, YYNGEE. Written as DNA, the CDR3 is TGTGCCAGCAGCGTAGTAATCTACAGGACCTACAATGAGCAGTTCTTC. It yields the protein CASSVVIYRTYNEQFF.

The chain carries TRBV4-2 and TRBJ2-7, with a possible D match to TRBD1 (6 bases). The V and J ends lost 0 bases and 0 bases respectively, with 12 bases between them. Germline assignment: CDR1 LGHNA and CDR2 YNFKEQ. CDR3 length: 16 amino acids. CDR3 DNA: TGTGCCAGCAGCCAAGATGTCGACAGGTACTCCTACGAGCAGTACTTC. Residues: CASSQDVDRYSYEQYF.

The chain joins TRBV6-5 to TRBJ2-5, with a tentative D call TRBD1 (6 bases). V was pared by 6 bases and J by 5 bases, with 13 bases between. From germline, CDR1 is MNHEY and CDR2 SVGAGI. The CDR3 has 13 amino acids. CDR3 loop: CASRRDRWETQYF. The CDR3 DNA reads as TGTGCCAGCAGGCGCGACAGGTGGGAGACCCAGTACTTC.

The gene calls are TRBV18 and TRBJ1-2; D gene uncertain. Trimming removed 0 bases from V and 2 bases from J, with 10 bases in between. Germline V gene sequence: CDR1 KGHSH, CDR2 LQKENI. The CDR3 is 15 residues long. The CDR3 here is CASSPPRTDNYGYTF. In DNA, the CDR3 is TGTGCCAGCTCACCACCGAGGACGGACAACTATGGCTACACCTTC.

As regards this clone: Different DNA sequences within this sample yield the same CDR3. The chain recombines TRBV2 with TRBJ1-2, with D unresolved. The CDR3 has 13 amino acids. Germline CDR1 reads SNHLY; CDR2 reads FYNNEI. The germline V and J ends were trimmed by 5 bases and 1 base, with 8 bases remaining between them. CDR3 protein: CASSSGLNYGYTF. DNA for the CDR3: TGTGCCAGCAGTTCGGGCCTTAACTATGGCTACACCTTC.

The gene calls are TRBV7-6 and TRBJ2-2; D remains ambiguous. Trimming took 7 bases from V and 3 from J, leaving 24 bases between them. CDR1 and CDR2 (germline): SGHVS, FNYEAQ. The CDR3 covers 18 residues. The CDR3 protein is CASTLFRGGRSYTGELFF. Here the CDR3 DNA reads TGTGCCAGCACCCTTTTCCGAGGCGGCAGGTCCTACACCGGGGAGCTGTTTTTT.

This clone was found once. The J gene is TRBJ1-1, the V gene TRBV7-9; 8 bases are a match to TRBD1. This CDR3 is 14 amino acids long. J lost 4 bases, V lost 3 bases, and 4 bases had no gene match. CDR1 and CDR2 from the germline V gene are SEHNR and FQNEAQ (reference sequence). CDR3 sequence (DNA): TGTGCCAGCAGCTTCTCCGACAGGGGCACTGAAGCTTTCTTT. Its translation: CASSFSDRGTEAFF.

The chain joins TRBV7-9 to TRBJ2-1, with 13 bases lining up with TRBD2. V lost 5 bases to trimming and J lost 7 bases; unmatched junction nucleotides: 14. Germline assignment: CDR1 SEHNR and CDR2 FQNEAQ (reference sequence). The length of the CDR3 is 18 residues. The CDR3 here is CASSNRTSGRGVRNEQFF. The CDR3, as DNA: TGTGCCAGCAGCAACCGGACTAGCGGGAGAGGAGTCCGAAATGAGCAGTTCTTC.

V usage is TRBV2 and J usage is TRBJ1-3; maybe TRBD1 (6 bases). Trimming took off 5 bases at V and 0 bases at J, with 14 bases between the two ends. This CDR3 region has 16 residues. The germline CDR1 and CDR2 sequences are SNHLY and FYNNEI. CDR3 in amino acids: CASSPNRASSGNTIYF. CDR3 sequence (DNA): TGTGCCAGCAGTCCAAACAGGGCAAGCTCTGGAAACACCATATATTTT.

CDR3 DNA sequence: TGTGCCAGCAGTGAAGCAGAAGGACAAAGGAGAGGCTACACCTTC. Amino acid sequence: CASSEAEGQRRGYTF. The chain couples TRBV6-1 to TRBJ1-2, with D maybe TRBD1 (5 bases). Germline V CDR1 and CDR2: MNHNS, SASEGT. V lost 0 bases to trimming and J lost 8 bases, with 16 bases between them. This CDR3 comprises 15 residues.

V usage is TRBV7-3 and J usage is TRBJ2-7, with TRBD1 as a possible D gene (6 bases). Trimming left V 5 bases short and J 5 bases short, with 13 bases between. The CDR3 consists of 13 residues. CDR1 and CDR2 (germline): SGHTA, FQGTGA. CDR3 region: CASSPGVAHEQYF. The CDR3 nucleotides are TGTGCCAGCAGCCCAGGGGTGGCCCACGAGCAGTACTTC.

This chain links TRBV10-2 with TRBJ2-1; D is undetermined. V was shortened by 8 bases and J by 3 bases, with 11 bases between the two germline ends. Looked up from germline, CDR1 is WSHSY and CDR2 is SAAADI. The CDR3 has 13 amino acids. The CDR3 coding sequence is TGCGCCAGCCGAGCGACGGGCTACAATGAGCAGTTCTTC. Translating gives CASRATGYNEQFF.

V is TRBV30 and J is TRBJ1-5; 7 nucleotides line up with TRBD1. Germline-derived CDR1 and CDR2 are GTSNPN and SVGIG (reference sequence). The CDR3 is 15 amino acids. The V segment lost 0 bases and the J segment 1 base; nucleotides outside the gene matches: 3. The CDR3 protein is CAWSVQGLSNQPQHF. The CDR3 nucleotides are TGTGCCTGGAGTGTACAGGGGTTGAGCAATCAGCCCCAGCATTTT.